The 17 T cell receptor beta chains given below trace back to one sample, sequenced in a study of regulatory T cells in long-lasting Graves disease. Indicated time point: persistent/refractory GD, antithyroid drugs over 5 years with positive TRAb. After RNA was extracted from PBMCs, the TCR library was made from it. Investigators prepared the TCR beta libraries by applying iRepertoire HTBI primers and Arm-PCR of CDR3 regions. TCRdb passed the multiplex PCR reads through MiXCR, listing each CDR3 protein once. The sample contains 600,000 to 800,000 distinct CDR3 sequences, about 30% of which appear only once. The sequences come from peripheral blood mononuclear cells (PBMCs), collected when the disease was refractory, from a patient treated with antithyroid drugs. These receptors all stem from a female donor with Graves disease.

This chain connects TRBV5-1 to TRBJ2-7; D gene ambiguous. Trimming cost V 4 bases and J 4 bases, with 21 bases left between them. The CDR3 spans 16 residues. CDR1 is SGHRS, CDR2 YFSETQ, per germline. The CDR3 is CASSQNLGITQYEQYF. CDR3 DNA sequence: TGCGCCAGCAGCCAAAATCTCGGCATAACCCAATACGAGCAGTACTTC.

Points on this clonotype: This may be a read error, as it is one base from a much larger clone. CDR3 coding DNA: TGTGCCAGCAGTTCCTCTACAAGGTCAGAGACCCAGTACTTC. It encodes CASSSSTRSETQYF. The chain has TRBV6-2 or TRBV6-3 and TRBJ2-5; unclear D gene. There are 14 residues in the CDR3. Germline V lookup: CDR1 MNHEY, CDR2 SVGEGT. V was trimmed by 4 bases and J by 4 bases, leaving 13 bases between them.

This clonotype was seen a few times. The genes are TRBV28 and TRBJ2-7; D call uncertain. Germline CDR1 is MDHEN and CDR2 is SYDVKM. Trimming took 6 bases from V and 0 from J, leaving 9 bases between them. This CDR3 contains 13 residues. The CDR3 coding sequence is TGTGCCAGCAGACCGACATTCTCCTACGAGCAGTACTTC. As protein: CASRPTFSYEQYF. The variable domain in full, with the rest retrieved from reference TRBV28 and TRBJ2-7, is DVKVTQSSRYLVKRTGEKVFLECVQDMDHENMFWYRQDPGLGLRLIYFSYDVKMKEKGDIPEGYSVSREKKERFSLILESASTNQTSMYLCASRPTFSYEQYFGPGTRLTVT.

This clonotype appeared a few times. V is TRBV7-3 and J is TRBJ1-1; 12 nucleotides line up with TRBD1. CDR3 length: 15 residues. V lost 3 bases and J lost 4; bases outside the gene matches: 3. Germline assignment: CDR1 SGHTA and CDR2 FQGTGA. Written as DNA, the CDR3 is TGTGCCAGCAGCTTGGGGACAGGGGGCGGCACTGAAGCTTTCTTT. The encoded protein is CASSLGTGGGTEAFF.

This clonotype was seen a handful of times. The chain uses TRBV9 and TRBJ2-7; TRBD1 agrees at 8 bases. The germline gives CDR1 SGDLS, CDR2 YYNGEE. With 3 bases clipped from V and 2 bases from J, the junction kept 10 bases outside the gene matches. There are 16 residues in the CDR3. CDR3 loop: CASSASRDRFPYEQYF. CDR3 nucleotides: TGTGCCAGCAGCGCCTCCCGGGACAGGTTTCCCTACGAGCAGTACTTC.

There are a few counts of this clonotype. The chain couples TRBV5-1 to TRBJ1-5, with a weak D call TRBD1 (5 bases). The CDR3 loop spans 18 amino acids. Germline V gene sequence: CDR1 SGHRS, CDR2 YFSETQ. Trimming pared 4 bases from V and 0 bases from J, leaving 20 bases between. The CDR3 coding sequence is TGCGCCAGCAGCCTGGAACCAATGACAGAGTATAGCAATCAGCCCCAGCATTTT. This codes for CASSLEPMTEYSNQPQHF.

Of note for this clonotype: With a much larger clone just one base away, this may be a read error. This chain links TRBV27 with TRBJ1-1; 7 nucleotides match TRBD1. Germline V gene lookup returns CDR1 MNHEY and CDR2 SMNVEV (reference sequence). This CDR3 is 13 amino acids long. The CDR3 loop is CASRRQGTTEASF. CDR3 in DNA: TGTGCCAGCAGACGACAGGGCACCACTGAAGCTTCCTTT.

J is TRBJ2-6 and V is TRBV7-9; the D is unclear. The V gene lost 5 bases and the J gene lost 0 bases, with 8 bases spanning the gap. This CDR3 comprises 15 residues. Per the germline V gene, CDR1 is SEHNR and CDR2 is FQNEAQ (reference sequence). In nucleotides, the CDR3 is TGTGCCAGCAGCCCTCCAGGCTCTGGGGCCAACGTCCTGACTTTC. Residues: CASSPPGSGANVLTF.

The chain is built from TRBV10-3 and TRBJ1-5; D perhaps matches TRBD1 (6 bases). This CDR3 is 15 amino acids long. Germline-derived CDR1 and CDR2 are ENHRY and SYGVKD. V lost 2 bases, J lost 2 bases, and 10 bases lay in between. CDR3 DNA: TGTGCCATCAGTGAGGAGGGGGGTGGCAATCAGCCCCAGCATTTT. It translates to CAISEEGGGNQPQHF.

In this sample, this clonotype turned up once. The V gene is TRBV7-9, the J gene TRBJ1-1; D gene unclear. Trimming took 2 bases from V and 9 from J, leaving 13 bases between them. The CDR3 is 13 amino acids. The germline V gene has CDR1 SEHNR and CDR2 FQNEAQ (reference sequence). The DNA for the CDR3 is TGTGCCAGCAGCTTATCGCCCGGGAATAAAGCTTTCTTT. This encodes CASSLSPGNKAFF.

The V call is TRBV7-2, the J call TRBJ1-3; 8 nucleotides agree with TRBD1. The CDR3 totals 13 residues. V was pared by 5 bases and J by 8 bases, with 5 bases of the junction left unmatched. From germline, CDR1 is SGHTA and CDR2 FQGNSA. CDR3 coding DNA: TGTGCCAGCAGCGAAAGGACAGGGTACACCATATATTTT. Protein product: CASSERTGYTIYF.

This clonotype was recorded at least ten times. The V gene is TRBV28, the J gene TRBJ2-7, with 8 bases that match TRBD1. Germline V gene lookup returns CDR1 MDHEN and CDR2 SYDVKM. Germline trimming cut 6 bases from V and 5 bases from J; bases unmatched to any gene: 6. This CDR3 contains 13 residues. The CDR3 protein is CASSRTGLNEQYF. Written as DNA, the CDR3 is TGTGCCAGCAGCCGGACAGGGTTGAACGAGCAGTACTTC.

This clonotype has more than one count but fewer than ten. This chain joins TRBV6-1 and TRBJ1-1; tentatively, D is TRBD1 (5 bases). Germline assignment: CDR1 MNHNS and CDR2 SASEGT. The CDR3 extends over 13 amino acids. The V end was cut by 7 bases, the J end by 8 bases, with 17 bases between. CDR3 protein: CASTPDTLREAFF. DNA for the CDR3: TGTGCCAGCACTCCGGACACTTTACGCGAAGCTTTCTTT.

This clonotype turned up a few times. The chain joins TRBV10-1 to TRBJ1-5; D may be TRBD1 (6 bases). The germline V gene encodes CDR1 WNHNN and CDR2 SYGVQD (reference sequence). The CDR3 has 13 residues. Trimming shortened V by 6 bases and J by 6 bases, and 12 bases separated the two germline ends. CDR3 sequence: CASSETGIQPQHF. CDR3 DNA: TGCGCCAGCAGCGAAACAGGGATTCAGCCCCAGCATTTT.

V gene TRBV28 combines with J gene TRBJ2-1; TRBD2 matches 9 bases. The CDR3 totals 16 residues. V was pared by 6 bases and J by 4 bases, with 10 bases of the junction left unmatched. CDR1 and CDR2 from the germline V gene are MDHEN and SYDVKM. DNA for the CDR3: TGTGCCAGCAGCCTACTGGAGGCGGGAGGGTACAATGAGCAGTTCTTC. Its protein is CASSLLEAGGYNEQFF.

The chain couples TRBV15 to TRBJ2-7, with D maybe TRBD2 (7 bases). Trimming stripped 2 bases from V and 4 bases from J, with 12 bases between. CDR1 and CDR2 from the germline V gene are LNHNV and YYDKDF (reference sequence). This CDR3 has 14 amino acids. CDR3 sequence reads: CATSRTRGAYEQYF. The CDR3 region has the DNA TGTGCCACCAGCAGAACACGGGGGGCGTACGAGCAGTACTTC. Using reference TRBV15 and TRBJ2-7 for the parts outside the CDR3, the full variable domain is DAMVIQNPRYQVTQFGKPVTLSCSQTLNHNVMYWYQQKSSQAPKLLFHYYDKDFNNEADTPDNFQSRRPNTSFCFLDIRSPGLGDTAMYLCATSRTRGAYEQYFGPGTRLTVT.

The V and J genes are TRBV11-2 and TRBJ1-1; perhaps TRBD1 as D (5 bases). CDR3 size: 12 residues. Germline V gene sequence: CDR1 SGHAT, CDR2 FQNNGV. The V and J ends lost 7 bases and 7 bases respectively, with 13 bases between them. The CDR3 region has the DNA TGTGCCAGCAAGGACACCCACAGTGAAGCTTTCTTT. It translates to CASKDTHSEAFF.